These T cell receptor beta chains were read from a single sample in a study of blood T cell repertoires in COVID-19. This table comes from immunoSEQ multiplex PCR, and its TCRdb copy is limited to in-frame clones, with some not included. The sample carries 200,000 or so clones, about 80% recorded once. Sequenced input: peripheral blood. The receptors were sampled from a man younger than 45 with active or convalescent COVID-19. The CDR3 runs from the conserved cysteine through the conserved F or W. D genes are given only for firm matches. Size tells how often a clone was seen (once, few, many) or the class of an expanded clone, and some rows leave it out.

>TRBD1|TRBV5-1|NA|TRBJ2-1
TGCGCCAGCAGCTTGGAACCAGGGGGCGCCTACAATGAGCAGTTCTTC
CASSLEPGGAYNEQFF
>NA|TRBV6-5|NA|TRBJ2-3
TGTGCCAGCAGGCAGGGCACAGATACGCAGTATTTT
CASRQGTDTQYF
>TRBD1|TRBV16|NA|TRBJ2-4
TGTGCCAGCAGCCGGACAGGATCGATGAACATTCAGTACTTC
CASSRTGSMNIQYF
>NA|TRBV19|NA|TRBJ1-4
TGTGCCAGTAGAGTGGCAGGGATCGAAAAACTGTTTTTT
CASRVAGIEKLFF
>TRBD1|TRBV9|NA|TRBJ2-3
TGTGCCAGCAGCGTTGGACAGGGGGACAGCACAGATACGCAGTATTTT
CASSVGQGDSTDTQYF
>NA|TRBV6-5|NA|TRBJ2-7
TGTGCCAGCACTCCCCGCTCAGTCTACGAGCAGTACTTC
CASTPRSVYEQYF
>TRBD1|TRBV5-6|NA|TRBJ1-6
TGTGCCAGCAGCGTAGGGACAGTCCTTTCACCCCTCCACTTT
CASSVGTVLSPLHF
>NA|TRBV5-1|NA|TRBJ1-2
TGCGCCAGCAGCTTGAACATCGGAACGGACAATGGCTACACCTTC
CASSLNIGTDNGYTF
>TRBD1|TRBV6-6|NA|TRBJ1-5
TGTGCCAGCAGTCCGGAGGGACAGGGGGCTACTAGCAATCAGCCCCAGCATTTT
CASSPEGQGATSNQPQHF
>NA|TRBV5-1|NA|TRBJ1-1
TGCGCCAGCAGCTTGGGGCAGTTCACTGAAGCTTTCTTT
CASSLGQFTEAFF
>TRBD1|TRBV14|NA|TRBJ2-4
TGTGCCAGCAGCCAAGAAGTCGGCAGGGGGGCCAAAAACATTCAGTACTTC
CASSQEVGRGAKNIQYF
>TRBD1|TRBV7-2|NA|TRBJ2-5
TGTGCCAGCAGCGTGTCAGGGGGAAACTGGGAGACCCAGTACTTC
CASSVSGGNWETQYF
>TRBD1|TRBV19|NA|TRBJ2-7
TGTGCCAGTAGACCCGGGACAGGGAATCCCTACGAGCAGTACTTC
CASRPGTGNPYEQYF
>TRBD1|TRBV18|NA|TRBJ2-1
TGTGCCAGCTCACCGGGAGACAGGGGGAACAATGAGCAGTTCTTC
CASSPGDRGNNEQFF
>NA|TRBV11-3|few|TRBJ2-2
TGTGCCAGCAGCCCCCGCCCCGGGGACACCGGGGAGCTGTTTTTT
CASSPRPGDTGELFF
>NA|TRBV12-3/TRBV12-4|once|TRBJ1-2
TGTGCCAGCAGCACCGGCGGGGGGGACGGCTACACCTTC
CASSTGGGDGYTF
>TRBD1|TRBV9|NA|TRBJ2-5
TGTGCCAGCAGCGGACAGGGGGCAGGCGAGACCCAGTACTTC
CASSGQGAGETQYF
>NA|TRBV28|once|TRBJ1-3
TGTGCCAGCAGTTTGGACAGAGCTGGAAACACCATATATTTT
CASSLDRAGNTIYF
>NA|TRBV29-1|once|TRBJ2-1
TGCAGCCCTGTGAGAGTAGGGGGGGGTGGCCAGGGGCAGTTCTTC
CSPVRVGGGGQGQFF
>NA|TRBV11-2|NA|TRBJ1-2
TGTGCCAGCAGGTCACAGGAGTATGGCTACACCTTC
CASRSQEYGYTF
>TRBD1|TRBV28|NA|TRBJ1-2
TGTGCCAGCAGTTTCGAGCGACAGGGGGCGCAGGCCGACTATGGCTACACCTTC
CASSFERQGAQADYGYTF
>NA|TRBV18|NA|TRBJ1-2
TGTGCCAGCTCACCAACCGGGACACCTAACTATGGCTACACCTTC
CASSPTGTPNYGYTF
>TRBD1|TRBV29-1|NA|TRBJ1-2
TGCAGCGTGCCCGGGACAGGGGATTCTAACTATGGCTACACCTTC
CSVPGTGDSNYGYTF
>TRBD1|TRBV6-5|NA|TRBJ1-1
TGTGCCAGCACCCTACAGGGGGTCGTGACTGAAGCTTTCTTT
CASTLQGVVTEAFF
>TRBD2|TRBV9|NA|TRBJ2-5
TGTGCCAGCAGCCCAAGCGGCGGGGTAGCGGGGGAAGAGACCCAGTACTTC
CASSPSGGVAGEETQYF
>NA|TRBV6-1|few|TRBJ1-5
TGTGCCAGCAGTGAAGCTGCCGGAGCCTATAGCAATCAGCCCCAGCATTTT
CASSEAAGAYSNQPQHF
>TRBD1|TRBV11-2|NA|TRBJ1-5
TGTGCCAGCAGTCACTCGAGGGACAGGAATCAGCCCCAGCATTTT
CASSHSRDRNQPQHF
>NA|TRBV28|NA|TRBJ1-2
TGTGCCAGCAGTTTCAGGGCTTATGGCTACACCTTC
CASSFRAYGYTF
>NA|TRBV5-1|NA|TRBJ1-2
TGCGCCAGCAGCCTCGGAGAGGTCTATGGCTACACCTTC
CASSLGEVYGYTF